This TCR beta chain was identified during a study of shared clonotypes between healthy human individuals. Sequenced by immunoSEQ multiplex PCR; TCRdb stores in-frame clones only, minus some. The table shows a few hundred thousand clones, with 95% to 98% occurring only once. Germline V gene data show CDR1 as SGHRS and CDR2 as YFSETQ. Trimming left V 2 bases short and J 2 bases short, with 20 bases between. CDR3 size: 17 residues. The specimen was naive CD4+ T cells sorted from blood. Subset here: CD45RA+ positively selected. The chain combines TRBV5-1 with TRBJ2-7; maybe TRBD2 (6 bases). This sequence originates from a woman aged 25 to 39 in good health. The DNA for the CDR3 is TGCGCCAGCAGCTTCCGGGACTCTTCCACCCCTCCCTACGAGCAGTACTTC. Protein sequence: CASSFRDSSTPPYEQYF.